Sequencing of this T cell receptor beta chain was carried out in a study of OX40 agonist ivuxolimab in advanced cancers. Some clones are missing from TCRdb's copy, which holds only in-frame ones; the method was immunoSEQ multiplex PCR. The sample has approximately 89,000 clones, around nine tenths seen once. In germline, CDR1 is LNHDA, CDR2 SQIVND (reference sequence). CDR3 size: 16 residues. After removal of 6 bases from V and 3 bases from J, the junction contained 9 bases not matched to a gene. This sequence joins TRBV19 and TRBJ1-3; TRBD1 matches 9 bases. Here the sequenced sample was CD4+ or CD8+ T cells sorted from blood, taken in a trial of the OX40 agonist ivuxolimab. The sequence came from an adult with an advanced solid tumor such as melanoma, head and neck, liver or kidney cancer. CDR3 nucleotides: TGTGCCAGTAGCTCCGGGACAGGGACAATTGGAAACACCATATATTTT. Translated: CASSSGTGTIGNTIYF.